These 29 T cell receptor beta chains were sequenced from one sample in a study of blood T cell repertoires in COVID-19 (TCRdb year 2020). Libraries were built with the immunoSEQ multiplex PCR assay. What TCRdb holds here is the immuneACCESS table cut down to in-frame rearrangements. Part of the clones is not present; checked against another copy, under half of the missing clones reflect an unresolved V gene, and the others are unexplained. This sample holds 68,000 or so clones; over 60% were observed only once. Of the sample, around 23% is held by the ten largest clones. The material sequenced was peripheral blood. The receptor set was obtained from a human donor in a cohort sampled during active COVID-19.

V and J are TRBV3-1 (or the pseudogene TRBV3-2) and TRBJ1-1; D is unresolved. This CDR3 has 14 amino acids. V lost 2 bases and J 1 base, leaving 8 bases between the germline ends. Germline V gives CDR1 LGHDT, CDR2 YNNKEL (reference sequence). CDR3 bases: TGTGCCAGCAGCCAAAGAGGGAGGAACACTGAAGCTTTCTTT. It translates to CASSQRGRNTEAFF.

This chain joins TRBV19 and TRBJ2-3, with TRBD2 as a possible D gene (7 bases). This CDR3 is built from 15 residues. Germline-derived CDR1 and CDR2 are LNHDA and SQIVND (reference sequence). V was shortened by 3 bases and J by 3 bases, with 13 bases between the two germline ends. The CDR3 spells CASSIRRGGTDTQYF. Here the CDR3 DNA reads TGTGCCAGTAGTATTCGGAGGGGGGGGACAGATACGCAGTATTTT.

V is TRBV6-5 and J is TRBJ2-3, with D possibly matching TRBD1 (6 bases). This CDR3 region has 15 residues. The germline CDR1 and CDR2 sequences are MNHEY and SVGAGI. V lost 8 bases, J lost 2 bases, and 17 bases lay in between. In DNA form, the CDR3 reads TGTGCCAGCCGGACAGCCGGGTTTTTCACAGATACGCAGTATTTT. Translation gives CASRTAGFFTDTQYF.

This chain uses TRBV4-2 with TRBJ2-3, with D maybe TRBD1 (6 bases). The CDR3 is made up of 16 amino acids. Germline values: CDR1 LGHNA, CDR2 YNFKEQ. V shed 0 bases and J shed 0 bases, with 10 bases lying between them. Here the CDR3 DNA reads TGTGCCAGCAGCCAAGATCAAACAGGGAGCACAGATACGCAGTATTTT. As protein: CASSQDQTGSTDTQYF.

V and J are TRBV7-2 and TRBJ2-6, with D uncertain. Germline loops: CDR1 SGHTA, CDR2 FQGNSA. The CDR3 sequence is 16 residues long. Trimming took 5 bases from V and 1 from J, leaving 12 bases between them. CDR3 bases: TGTGCCAGCAGCGCCTCACAGAATTCTGGGGCCAACGTCCTGACTTTC. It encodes CASSASQNSGANVLTF.

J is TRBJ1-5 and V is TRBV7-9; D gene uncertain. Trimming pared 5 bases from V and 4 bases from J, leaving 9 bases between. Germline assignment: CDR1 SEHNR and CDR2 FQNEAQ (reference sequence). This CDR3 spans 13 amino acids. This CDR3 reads CASSRGGNQPQHF. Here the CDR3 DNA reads TGTGCCAGCAGCCGCGGCGGTAATCAGCCCCAGCATTTT.

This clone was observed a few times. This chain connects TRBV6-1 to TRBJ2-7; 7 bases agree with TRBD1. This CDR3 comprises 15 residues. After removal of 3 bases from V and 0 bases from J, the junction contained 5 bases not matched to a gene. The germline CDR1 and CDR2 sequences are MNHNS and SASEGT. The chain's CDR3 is CASSDLRQGSYEQYF. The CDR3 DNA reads TGTGCCAGCAGTGACCTCCGACAGGGCTCCTACGAGCAGTACTTC.

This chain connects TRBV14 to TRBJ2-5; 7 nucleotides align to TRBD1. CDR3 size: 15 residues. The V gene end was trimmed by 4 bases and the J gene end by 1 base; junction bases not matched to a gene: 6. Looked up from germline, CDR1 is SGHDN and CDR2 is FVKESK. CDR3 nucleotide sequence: TGTGCCAGCAGCCCCCAGGCAGGGGGCCAAGAGACCCAGTACTTC. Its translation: CASSPQAGGQETQYF.

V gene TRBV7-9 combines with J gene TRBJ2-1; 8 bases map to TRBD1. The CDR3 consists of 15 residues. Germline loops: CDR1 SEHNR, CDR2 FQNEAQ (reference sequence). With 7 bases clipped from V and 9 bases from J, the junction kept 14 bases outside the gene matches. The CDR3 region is CASTRSDRANSEQFF. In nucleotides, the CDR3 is TGTGCCAGCACCCGGTCGGACAGGGCGAATAGTGAGCAGTTCTTC. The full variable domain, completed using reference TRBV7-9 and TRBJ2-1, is DTGVSQNPRHKITKRGQNVTFRCDPISEHNRLYWYRQTLGQGPEFLTYFQNEAQLEKSRLLSDRFSAERPKGSFSTLEIQRTEQGDSAMYLCASTRSDRANSEQFFGPGTRLTVL.

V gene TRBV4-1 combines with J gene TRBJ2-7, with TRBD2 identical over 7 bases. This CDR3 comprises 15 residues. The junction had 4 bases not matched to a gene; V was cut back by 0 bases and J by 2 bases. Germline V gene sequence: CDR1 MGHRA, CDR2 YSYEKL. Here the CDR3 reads CASSQDGLAAYEQYF. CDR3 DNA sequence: TGCGCCAGCAGCCAAGATGGTCTAGCGGCCTACGAGCAGTACTTC.

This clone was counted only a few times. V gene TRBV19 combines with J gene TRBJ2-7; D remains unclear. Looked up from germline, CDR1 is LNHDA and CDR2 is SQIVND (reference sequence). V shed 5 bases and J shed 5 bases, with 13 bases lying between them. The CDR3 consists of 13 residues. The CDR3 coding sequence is TGTGCCAGTAGTCCTAGGATATCGAACGAGCAGTACTTC. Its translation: CASSPRISNEQYF.

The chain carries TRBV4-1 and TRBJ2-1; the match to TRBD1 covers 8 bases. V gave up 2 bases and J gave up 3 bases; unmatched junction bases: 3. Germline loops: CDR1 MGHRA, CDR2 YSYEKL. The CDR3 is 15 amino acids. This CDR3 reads CASSQQGADYNEQFF. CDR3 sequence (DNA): TGCGCCAGCAGCCAACAGGGGGCGGACTACAATGAGCAGTTCTTC.

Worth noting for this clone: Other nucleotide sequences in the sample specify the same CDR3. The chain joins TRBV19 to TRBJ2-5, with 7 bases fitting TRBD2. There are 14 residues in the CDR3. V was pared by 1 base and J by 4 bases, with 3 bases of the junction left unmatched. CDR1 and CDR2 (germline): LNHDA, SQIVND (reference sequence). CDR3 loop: CASSIGGGGETQYF. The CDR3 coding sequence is TGTGCCAGTAGTATAGGGGGGGGAGGAGAGACCCAGTACTTC.

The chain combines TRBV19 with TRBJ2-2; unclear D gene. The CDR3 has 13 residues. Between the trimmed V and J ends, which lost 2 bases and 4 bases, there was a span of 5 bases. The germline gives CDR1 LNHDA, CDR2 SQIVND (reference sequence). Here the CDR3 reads CASSIFGTGELFF. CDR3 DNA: TGTGCCAGTAGTATATTCGGCACCGGGGAGCTGTTTTTT.

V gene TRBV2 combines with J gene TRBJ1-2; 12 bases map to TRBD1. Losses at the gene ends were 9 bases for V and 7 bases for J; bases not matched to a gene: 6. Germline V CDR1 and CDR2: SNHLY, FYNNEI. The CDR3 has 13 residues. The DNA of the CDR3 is TGTGCCAGGACGGGACAGGGGGCTTCTGGCTACACCTTC. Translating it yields CARTGQGASGYTF.

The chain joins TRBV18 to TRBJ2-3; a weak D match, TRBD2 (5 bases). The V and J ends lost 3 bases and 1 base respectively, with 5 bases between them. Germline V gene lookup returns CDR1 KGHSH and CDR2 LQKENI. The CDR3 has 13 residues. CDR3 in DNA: TGTGCCAGCTCACCTAGCGGCACAGATACGCAGTATTTT. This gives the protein CASSPSGTDTQYF. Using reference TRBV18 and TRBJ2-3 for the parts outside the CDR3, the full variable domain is NAGVMQNPRHLVRRRGQEARLRCSPMKGHSHVYWYRQLPEEGLKFMVYLQKENIIDESGMPKERFSAEFPKEGPSILRIQQVVRGDSAAYFCASSPSGTDTQYFGPGTRLTVL.

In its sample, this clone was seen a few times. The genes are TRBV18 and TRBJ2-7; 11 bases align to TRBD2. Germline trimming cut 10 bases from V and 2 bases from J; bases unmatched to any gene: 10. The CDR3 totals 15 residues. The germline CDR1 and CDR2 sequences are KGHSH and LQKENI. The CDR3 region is CATRASGRITYEQYF. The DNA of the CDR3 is TGTGCCACCCGCGCTAGCGGGAGGATTACCTACGAGCAGTACTTC.

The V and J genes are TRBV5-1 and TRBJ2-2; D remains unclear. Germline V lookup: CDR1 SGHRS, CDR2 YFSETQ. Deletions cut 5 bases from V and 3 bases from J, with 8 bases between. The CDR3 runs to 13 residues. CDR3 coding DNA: TGCGCCAGCAGATATTCTGACACCGGGGAGCTGTTTTTT. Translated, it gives CASRYSDTGELFF.

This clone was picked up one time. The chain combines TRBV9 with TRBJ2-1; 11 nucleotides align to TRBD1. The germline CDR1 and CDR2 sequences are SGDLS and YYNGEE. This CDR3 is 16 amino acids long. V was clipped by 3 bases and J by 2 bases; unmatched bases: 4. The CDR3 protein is CASSARGQGAYNEQFF. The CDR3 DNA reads TGTGCCAGCAGCGCCCGGGGACAGGGGGCCTACAATGAGCAGTTCTTC.

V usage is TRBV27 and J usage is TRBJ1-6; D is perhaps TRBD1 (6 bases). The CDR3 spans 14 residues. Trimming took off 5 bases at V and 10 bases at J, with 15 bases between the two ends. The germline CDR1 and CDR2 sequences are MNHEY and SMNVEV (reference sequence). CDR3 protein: CASSPTGTGSPLHF. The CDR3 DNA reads TGTGCCAGCAGTCCGACAGGAACGGGATCACCCCTCCACTTT.

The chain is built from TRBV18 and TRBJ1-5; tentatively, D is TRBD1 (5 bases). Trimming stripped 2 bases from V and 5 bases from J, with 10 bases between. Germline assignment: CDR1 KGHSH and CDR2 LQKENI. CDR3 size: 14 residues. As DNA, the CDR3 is TGTGCCAGCTCACCAGGGCAGGGCCATCAGCCCCAGCATTTT. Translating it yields CASSPGQGHQPQHF.

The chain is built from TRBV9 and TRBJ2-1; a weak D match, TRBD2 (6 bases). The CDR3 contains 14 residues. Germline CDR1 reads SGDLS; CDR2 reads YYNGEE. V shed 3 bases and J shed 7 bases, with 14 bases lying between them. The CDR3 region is CASSASSAQNEQFF. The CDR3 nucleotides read TGTGCCAGCAGCGCATCTAGCGCCCAGAATGAGCAGTTCTTC. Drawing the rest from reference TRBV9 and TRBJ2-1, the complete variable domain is DSGVTQTPKHLITATGQRVTLRCSPRSGDLSVYWYQQSLDQGLQFLIQYYNGEERAKGNILERFSAQQFPDLHSELNLSSLELGDSALYFCASSASSAQNEQFFGPGTRLTVL.

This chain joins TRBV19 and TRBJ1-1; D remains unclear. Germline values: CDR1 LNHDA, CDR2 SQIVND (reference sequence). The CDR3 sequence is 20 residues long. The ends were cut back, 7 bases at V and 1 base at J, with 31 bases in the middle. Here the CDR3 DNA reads TGTGCCAGTACCCCGAGACCGCCCGAAGCCTACTGGGCAGAGAACACTGAAGCTTTCTTT. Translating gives CASTPRPPEAYWAENTEAFF.

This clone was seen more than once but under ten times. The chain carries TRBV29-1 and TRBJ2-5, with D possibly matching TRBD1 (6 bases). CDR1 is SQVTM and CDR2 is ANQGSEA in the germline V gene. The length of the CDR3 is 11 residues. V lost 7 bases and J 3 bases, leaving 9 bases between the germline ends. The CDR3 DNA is TGCAGCGGGGGGCCAGAAGAGACCCAGTACTTC. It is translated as CSGGPEETQYF.

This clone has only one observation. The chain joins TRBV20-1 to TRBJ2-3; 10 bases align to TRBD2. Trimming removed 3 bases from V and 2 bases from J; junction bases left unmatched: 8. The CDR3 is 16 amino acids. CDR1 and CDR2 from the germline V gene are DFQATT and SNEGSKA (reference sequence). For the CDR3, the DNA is TGCAGTGCTAGTCGGGTAGCGGGGGGAATCACAGATACGCAGTATTTT. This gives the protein CSASRVAGGITDTQYF.

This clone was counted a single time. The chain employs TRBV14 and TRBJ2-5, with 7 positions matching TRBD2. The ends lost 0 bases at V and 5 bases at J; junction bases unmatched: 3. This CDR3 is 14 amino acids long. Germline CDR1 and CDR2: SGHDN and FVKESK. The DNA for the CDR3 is TGTGCCAGCAGCCAAGATGTGCGGGGGGAGACCCAGTACTTC. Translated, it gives CASSQDVRGETQYF.

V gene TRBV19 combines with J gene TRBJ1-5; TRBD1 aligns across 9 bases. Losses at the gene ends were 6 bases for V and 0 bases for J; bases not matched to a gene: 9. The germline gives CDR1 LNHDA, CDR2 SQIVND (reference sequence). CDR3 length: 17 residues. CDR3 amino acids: CASRTGTGHNSNQPQHF. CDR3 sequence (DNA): TGTGCCAGTAGAACCGGGACAGGGCATAATAGCAATCAGCCCCAGCATTTT. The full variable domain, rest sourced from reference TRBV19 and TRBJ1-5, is DGGITQSPKYLFRKEGQNVTLSCEQNLNHDAMYWYRQDPGQGLRLIYYSQIVNDFQKGDIAEGYSVSREKKESFPLTVTSAQKNPTAFYLCASRTGTGHNSNQPQHFGDGTRLSIL.

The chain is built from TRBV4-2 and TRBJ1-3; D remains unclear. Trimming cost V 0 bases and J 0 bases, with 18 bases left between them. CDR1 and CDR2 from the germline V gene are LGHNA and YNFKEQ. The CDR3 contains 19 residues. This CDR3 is CASSQDLAGDLDSGNTIYF. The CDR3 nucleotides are TGTGCCAGCAGCCAAGATTTAGCGGGAGACCTAGACTCTGGAAACACCATATATTTT.

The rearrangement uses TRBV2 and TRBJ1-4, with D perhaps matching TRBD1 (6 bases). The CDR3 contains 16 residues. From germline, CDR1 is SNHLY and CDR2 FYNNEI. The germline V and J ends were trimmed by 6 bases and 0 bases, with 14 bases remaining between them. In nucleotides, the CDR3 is TGTGCCAGCAGAACCGGGACAACAGCAACTAATGAAAAACTGTTTTTT. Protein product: CASRTGTTATNEKLFF.